Each of the 10 T cell receptor beta chains below was sequenced from the same sample in a study of T cells of healthy individuals. TCRdb passed the 5' RACE reads through MiXCR, listing each CDR3 protein once. The table records around 98,000 distinct CDR3 sequences, under 20% of them present only once. The origin of the receptors is a human donor in good health.

V usage is TRBV6-5 and J usage is TRBJ1-4, with TRBD1 matching over 7 bases. Germline CDR1 reads MNHEY; CDR2 reads SVGAGI. CDR3 length: 13 residues. J gave up 3 bases and V 7 bases, and 2 bases lay outside the gene matches. CDR3 protein: CASTGTANEKLFF. CDR3 nucleotides: TGTGCCAGCACCGGGACAGCTAATGAAAAACTGTTTTTT.

The V and J genes are TRBV10-3 and TRBJ2-5, with a tentative D call TRBD2 (6 bases). Germline values: CDR1 ENHRY, CDR2 SYGVKD. The V gene lost 10 bases and the J gene lost 1 base, with 19 bases spanning the gap. CDR3 length equals 15 residues. The CDR3 coding sequence is TGTGCCACCGCCAGTCGACCCGGGGGCCAAGAGACCCAGTACTTC. Encoded protein: CATASRPGGQETQYF.

This clonotype was detected only a few times. This rearrangement joins TRBV28 to TRBJ1-1, with D hard to call. This CDR3 has 15 residues. V was clipped by 5 bases and J by 0 bases, with 13 bases between them. Germline assignment: CDR1 MDHEN and CDR2 SYDVKM. CDR3 bases: TGTGCCAGCAGTGGGGTAGTGCGACTGAACACTGAAGCTTTCTTT. Its protein product is CASSGVVRLNTEAFF.

Ten or more counts support this clonotype. The V call is TRBV20-1, the J call TRBJ2-3; 10 bases align to TRBD1. Germline CDR1 DFQATT, CDR2 SNEGSKA (reference sequence). The CDR3 has 13 amino acids. V lost 6 bases, J lost 4 bases, and 4 bases stayed unmatched. The CDR3 DNA reads TGCAGTGCAGGACAGGGGGATCCAGATACGCAGTATTTT. Amino acid sequence: CSAGQGDPDTQYF.

This chain links TRBV6-5 with TRBJ2-7; 8 positions match TRBD1. The CDR3 contains 14 residues. The germline V gene has CDR1 MNHEY and CDR2 SVGAGI. The ends lost 5 bases at V and 1 base at J; junction bases unmatched: 4. Here the CDR3 DNA reads TGTGCCAGCAGTAATACAGGGGGTTCCTACGAGCAGTACTTC. Encoded protein: CASSNTGGSYEQYF.

This clonotype has a handful of counts. The rearrangement links TRBV5-7 to TRBJ1-1, with 8 bases identical to TRBD1. TRBV5-7 is an open reading frame, and its role is uncertain. The length of the CDR3 is 15 residues. Losses at the gene ends were 0 bases for V and 6 bases for J; bases not matched to a gene: 7. The CDR3 region has the DNA TGTGCCAGCAGCTTGGAAGGACAGGGCATGTCTGAAGCTTTCTTT. It is translated as CASSLEGQGMSEAFF.

This rearrangement joins TRBV2 to TRBJ1-1; 7 nucleotides match TRBD1. CDR1 and CDR2 from the germline V gene are SNHLY and FYNNEI. Trimming cost V 3 bases and J 3 bases; bases outside gene matches: 4. The length of the CDR3 is 14 residues. In DNA, the CDR3 is TGTGCCAGCAGTGACCGGACAGGAGACACTGAAGCTTTCTTT. This translates into CASSDRTGDTEAFF.

This clonotype was seen a few times. The chain employs TRBV2 and TRBJ1-1; TRBD1 matches 7 bases. The CDR3 is 15 residues long. Germline-derived CDR1 and CDR2 are SNHLY and FYNNEI. Germline trimming cut 6 bases from V and 0 bases from J; bases unmatched to any gene: 7. The CDR3 is CASSAPGQMNTEAFF. In DNA, the CDR3 is TGTGCCAGCAGCGCGCCGGGACAGATGAACACTGAAGCTTTCTTT.

The V and J genes are TRBV20-1 and TRBJ2-3, with TRBD2 matching over 11 bases. V dropped 6 bases and J dropped 5; count of bases not matched to a gene: 10. This CDR3 region has 15 residues. Per the germline V gene, CDR1 is DFQATT and CDR2 is SNEGSKA (reference sequence). For the CDR3, the DNA is TGCAGTGCCACCAGCACTAGCGGGAGTCTAGATACGCAGTATTTT. As protein: CSATSTSGSLDTQYF.

This clonotype has at least ten counts. V and J are TRBV6-4 and TRBJ2-3, with 9 bases lining up with TRBD2. This CDR3 is built from 12 residues. CDR1 and CDR2 (germline): MRHNA, SNTAGT. CDR3 residues: CGGRARTDTQYF. CDR3 coding DNA: TGTGGCGGGAGGGCCCGGACAGATACGCAGTATTTT.